A selection of T cell receptor beta chains follows, all from one sample in a study of T cell responses to AZD1222 COVID-19 vaccine. Assay used: immunoSEQ multiplex PCR; TCRdb lists only in-frame clones, some missing. The sample includes roughly 130,000 clones, around 94% of them seen just once. The sequencing here drew on peripheral blood, taken on day 0 of AZD1222 vaccination. These receptors all stem from an adult in good health. Both conserved end residues are part of each CDR3. Each record gives: J gene, clone size, V gene, D gene, CDR3 protein, CDR3 DNA. D genes are given only for firm matches. Size is stated for part of the rows, as once, few or many counts, or as a class when the clone is expanded.

TRBJ1-1	.	TRBV5-5	TRBD1	CASSFLDRAEAFF	TGTGCCAGCAGCTTCCTAGACAGGGCTGAAGCTTTCTTT
TRBJ1-1	few	TRBV5-1	.	CASRPLLDTEAFF	TGCGCCAGCCGACCTCTTCTGGACACTGAAGCTTTCTTT
TRBJ2-1	.	TRBV5-1	.	CASSVYRANNEQFF	TGCGCCAGCAGCGTGTACCGGGCAAACAATGAGCAGTTCTTC
TRBJ2-3	once	TRBV11-3	.	CASSLDSYTQYF	TGTGCCAGCAGCTTAGATTCGTATACGCAGTATTTT
TRBJ1-2	once	TRBV18	.	CASSPLTDSYSYGYTF	TGTGCCAGCTCACCGCTAACGGACAGCTATTCCTATGGCTACACCTTC
TRBJ1-1	once	TRBV2	.	CASKVNTEAFF	TGTGCCAGCAAGGTGAACACTGAAGCTTTCTTT
TRBJ2-4	.	TRBV28	TRBD1	CASTLGQTKNIQYF	TGTGCCAGTACGTTGGGACAGACAAAAAACATTCAGTACTTC
TRBJ1-2	.	TRBV4-1	.	CASSQLGALWGYTF	TGCGCCAGCAGCCAACTTGGTGCTCTTTGGGGCTACACCTTC
TRBJ2-7	.	TRBV5-1	.	CASSAERQSGQYF	TGCGCCAGCAGCGCCGAACGACAAAGTGGGCAGTACTTC
TRBJ1-1	.	TRBV7-8	.	CASSLRVLMNTEAFF	TGTGCCAGCAGCCTCAGGGTTCTCATGAACACTGAAGCTTTCTTT
TRBJ2-2	.	TRBV19	.	CASNPGVGELFF	TGTGCCAGTAACCCGGGGGTAGGAGAGCTGTTTTTT
TRBJ1-1	.	TRBV21-1	.	CASSRRTGFTEAFF	TGTGCCAGCAGCAGAAGGACAGGGTTCACTGAAGCTTTCTTT
TRBJ1-5	.	TRBV2	.	CASSEVSADQPQHF	TGTGCCAGCAGTGAAGTTTCCGCGGATCAGCCCCAGCATTTT
TRBJ1-5	.	TRBV24-1	TRBD1	CATSEGQGYNQPQHF	TGTGCCACCAGTGAGGGACAGGGGTACAATCAGCCCCAGCATTTT
TRBJ2-6	.	TRBV4-1	.	CASSQFFGSSGANVLTF	TGCGCCAGCAGCCAATTCTTTGGGAGCTCTGGGGCCAACGTCCTGACTTTC
TRBJ2-2	.	TRBV10-3	TRBD2	CAISAGTSIGELFF	TGTGCCATCAGTGCCGGGACTAGCATCGGGGAGCTGTTTTTT
TRBJ1-1	.	TRBV6-5	.	CASSPGARTEAFF	TGTGCCAGCAGCCCGGGGGCGCGCACTGAAGCTTTCTTT
TRBJ1-1	.	TRBV4-3	.	CASSQEGSRGLAFF	TGCGCCAGCAGCCAAGAGGGATCCAGGGGACTAGCTTTCTTT
TRBJ2-5	.	TRBV3-1/TRBV3-2	.	CASSQVYEETQYF	TGTGCCAGCAGCCAAGTGTATGAGGAGACCCAGTACTTC
TRBJ2-1	.	TRBV27	.	CASWKGSIRGEQFF	TGTGCCAGCTGGAAGGGGTCGATCAGGGGTGAGCAGTTCTTC
TRBJ1-2	once	TRBV6-1	.	CASSEPSVPRRLRDGYTF	TGTGCCAGCAGTGAGCCGAGCGTACCCCGGCGGCTGAGAGATGGCTACACCTTC
TRBJ2-5	.	TRBV10-2	TRBD2	CASSGQRRASGGETQYF	TGCGCCAGCAGTGGACAGAGGAGGGCTAGCGGGGGAGAGACCCAGTACTTC
TRBJ1-5	.	TRBV3-1/TRBV3-2	.	CASSYENQPQHF	TGTGCCAGCAGTTACGAAAATCAGCCCCAGCATTTT
TRBJ1-2	.	TRBV7-2	.	CASSQPGLGYTF	TGTGCCAGCAGCCAACCAGGTTTAGGCTACACCTTC
TRBJ1-2	.	TRBV6-2/TRBV6-3	TRBD1	CASSSGQGSSNYGYTF	TGTGCCAGCAGTTCAGGACAGGGCTCGTCCAACTATGGCTACACCTTC
TRBJ1-1	once	TRBV9	.	CASSVEGRGRHEAFF	TGTGCCAGCAGCGTAGAGGGAAGGGGACGCCATGAAGCTTTCTTT
TRBJ1-5	.	TRBV27	TRBD1	CASSNRGDNQPQHF	TGTGCCAGCAGTAACAGGGGGGACAATCAGCCCCAGCATTTT
TRBJ1-4	.	TRBV11-2	.	CASSFLQATNEKLFF	TGTGCCAGCAGCTTTCTACAGGCTACTAATGAAAAACTGTTTTTT
TRBJ1-5	.	TRBV19	TRBD1	CASSSTGGNQPQHF	TGTGCCAGTAGTTCTACAGGGGGAAATCAGCCCCAGCATTTT
TRBJ2-5	once	TRBV5-6	TRBD1	CASSPRTGGATQYF	TGTGCCAGCAGCCCACGGACAGGGGGGGCGACCCAGTACTTC
TRBJ2-1	.	TRBV9	.	CASSPSRKGDNEQFF	TGTGCCAGCAGCCCCAGCCGGAAAGGGGACAATGAGCAGTTCTTC
TRBJ1-2	.	TRBV30	.	CAWSGAGNYGYTF	TGTGCCTGGAGTGGAGCAGGGAACTATGGCTACACCTTC
TRBJ2-3	.	TRBV5-1	.	CASSYRSSTDTQYF	TGCGCCAGCAGCTACAGATCTAGCACAGATACGCAGTATTTT
TRBJ2-6	.	TRBV19	.	CASSPGTSGANVLTF	TGTGCCAGTAGCCCCGGCACCTCTGGGGCCAACGTCCTGACTTTC
TRBJ2-1	.	TRBV2	TRBD2	CASSGPSGGNNEQFF	TGTGCCAGCAGTGGCCCTAGCGGGGGGAACAATGAGCAGTTCTTC
TRBJ2-2	.	TRBV9	TRBD2	CASSIGTTNTGELFF	TGTGCCAGCAGCATCGGGACTACAAACACCGGGGAGCTGTTTTTT
TRBJ2-2	once	TRBV7-8	TRBD2	CASSPREGDGELFF	TGTGCCAGCAGCCCGCGGGAGGGTGACGGGGAGCTGTTTTTT
TRBJ2-5	.	TRBV30	.	CAWSDGGHETQYF	TGTGCCTGGAGTGACGGGGGGCACGAGACCCAGTACTTC
TRBJ1-2	.	TRBV27	.	CASRSPGDGYTF	TGTGCCAGCAGGTCCCCAGGGGATGGCTACACCTTC
TRBJ1-3	.	TRBV7-8	.	CASSLFQGRGNTIYF	TGTGCCAGCAGCTTATTTCAGGGTAGAGGAAACACCATATATTTT
TRBJ2-3	.	TRBV5-6	TRBD1	CASTSGAGGSTDTQYF	TGTGCCAGCACCTCAGGGGCAGGGGGCAGCACAGATACGCAGTATTTT
TRBJ1-2	.	TRBV5-1	.	CASSSGVYGYTF	TGCGCCAGCAGCTCCGGGGTCTATGGCTACACCTTC
TRBJ2-3	.	TRBV5-1	.	CASSFGAASTDTQYF	TGCGCCAGCAGCTTCGGAGCAGCAAGCACAGATACGCAGTATTTT
TRBJ2-5	.	TRBV5-1	.	CASSLDQETQYF	TGCGCCAGCAGCTTGGACCAAGAGACCCAGTACTTC
TRBJ1-5	.	TRBV7-2	.	CASSLENRVDQPQHF	TGTGCCAGCAGCTTAGAAAACAGGGTGGATCAGCCCCAGCATTTT